This paragraph covers one T cell receptor (beta chain) sequence. This clone was seen at least ten times. Its antigen remains undetermined. Qualities for individual bases were not recorded, and no much larger clone is one base off. Spanning cysteine to phenylalanine, the CDR3 consists of 16 amino acids. Left in the record is the CDR3 DNA by itself, 48 bases read in frame from the first base. V is clipped by 4 bases and J by 0 bases, and the sequence between their germline boundaries is 13 bases long. The germline V gene specifies SGHVS as CDR1 and FQNEAQ as CDR2. The sample comes from a study of shared clonotypes between healthy human individuals (dated by TCRdb to about 2020). Context from the whole study: A few men and two women, aged 18 to 49 years, made up the cohort. For each donor, three plates each were used for CD4 naive and CD4 memory, two plates were used for CD8 naive, and one plate was used for CD8 memory. To estimate repertoire size and how much clonotypes are shared between individuals, the study performed deep sequencing of blood TCR repertoires from a handful of healthy adults. Different laboratories and diverse techniques were used to prepare libraries and sequence TCR repertoires, to increase sequencing depth and limit assay-specific biases. Each donor's leukapheresis produced roughly between roughly 0.85 and 9.5 billion PBMCs.

The donors were healthy, HIV-negative adults who had no recently reported acute infections or vaccinations. Every donor was a Caucasian adult living in Nashville, Tennessee, USA. CD4+ T cells were enriched by magnetic negative selection; naive cells were then positively selected on CD45RA, and the negative fraction formed the memory subset. After blood collection by leukapheresis, PBMCs were isolated using Ficoll-Histopaque density gradient centrifugation and then cryopreserved in the vapor phase of liquid nitrogen. Analytical flow cytometry was used to check the purity and quantity of every magnetically sorted T cell population. From each sorted fraction, genomic DNA was isolated and quantified by UV absorbance on a Nanodrop 2000c. Here is what the overall study found, with its caveats: The small number of donors limited the genetic and exposure-history diversity represented. Pairwise subsampling indicated that sequencing depth was expected to affect the degree of clonotype sharing among donors. Sharing across a few donors was observed for about 4.8% of naive CD4, over 3% of naive CD8, about 2.3% of memory CD4, and approximately 0.41% of memory CD8 clonotypes. Higher generation probabilities were observed for clonotypes shared by all four sorted-subset donors than for non-shared clonotypes. Larger estimated clonotype richness was generally found for naive subsets than for memory subsets. Even with the large sequencing depth, rarefaction of the sorted-subset datasets indicated that sequencing was incomplete. Sampling was restricted to blood, and TCR repertoires in tissue are likely to differ from TCR repertoires in blood.

TCR CDR3 regions were amplified from genomic DNA by multiplex PCR using the deep immunoSEQ assay. For each cell subset, the extracted genomic DNA was distributed evenly across all wells of several immunoSEQ 96-well plates, and each plate served as one replicate. For sorted subsets, about 210 ng of genomic DNA, equivalent to around 29,000 T cell genomes, went into each replicate PCR. The purified libraries were quantified using a Qubit 3.0 fluorometer, sized with a Bioanalyzer 2100, and then quantified again using the KAPA Library Quantification kit. Every immunoSEQ 96-well plate was sequenced on a separate single-read 150-cycle Illumina NextSeq 550 flow cell. Turning to the authors' computational methods: Because only junctional sequences without quality scores were contained in the immunoSEQ output, filtering matching that applied to full-length reads could not be performed. Sequences were annotated with PyIR, a Python wrapper for IgBLAST v1.9, and V/J genes and CDR3 were assigned using IMGT germline references. Reads with weak V/J assignments (E-value above 1e-6), missing CDR3, stop codons, out-of-frame junctions, or ambiguous translated residues were removed. A V3J clonotype was defined by an identical inferred V gene, J gene, and CDR3 amino acid sequence. Percentage overlap between repertoires was calculated by dividing the number of shared unique clonotypes by the size of the smaller repertoire. Repertoire richness was assessed with RTK rarefaction, the Chao1 estimator, and Recon v2.1 estimates of unobserved clonotypes. For all TCRbeta clonotypes obtained by the gDNA method from four donors, generation probabilities were computed with OLGA. TCRdb holds this immuneACCESS table with in-frame rearrangements only. Some clones are missing; in checked studies, unresolved V genes explain under half, and the rest has no known cause. V, J and clone size are those of that table, while D and trimming were read from the DNA. This sample has nearly 1 million clones in its table, and approximately 80% of those were observed once. Roughly 1.5% of the sample goes to the ten largest clones.

This sequence was found in a man younger than 30 in good health. The specimen sequenced was memory CD4+ T cells sorted from blood. The cell subset or site label of this sample denotes: CD45RA-negative fraction. Here the chain combines TRBV7-8 and TRBJ2-1; no D segment can be confidently identified. The CDR3: CASSSFQFSSYNEQFF. The nucleotide sequence is TGTGCCAGCAGCTCCTTTCAGTTTAGCTCCTACAATGAGCAGTTCTTC. Reference TRBV7-8 and TRBJ2-1 genes cover what lies past the CDR3, so the full variable domain is GAGVSQSPRYKVAKRGQDVALRCDPISGHVSLFWYQQALGQGPEFLTYFQNEAQLDKSGLPSDRFFAERPEGSVSTLKIQRTQQEDSAVYLCASSSFQFSSYNEQFFGPGTRLTVL.